These T cell receptor beta chains were read from a single sample in a study of blood T cell repertoires in COVID-19. Data came from immunoSEQ multiplex PCR; TCRdb stores just in-frame clones and leaves some out. The sample yields about 260,000 clones, about 88% seen once. Sequencing was carried out using PBMCs or T cells enriched from blood (not recorded which). The source is a man under 40 with acute COVID-19. The CDR3 runs from the conserved cysteine through the conserved F or W. The D gene is left open where the match is weak. Where a row states a size, it is once, few, many or the class of an expanded clone; other rows omit it.

>-|-|TRBV30|TRBJ1-2
CAWRSFYGYTF
>-|-|TRBV6-2/TRBV6-3|TRBJ2-1
CASSWTTYNEQFF
>TRBD1|-|TRBV29-1|TRBJ1-1
CSVEQGVNTEAFF
>TRBD2|-|TRBV5-6|TRBJ2-2
CASSLDPGGGTGELFF
>TRBD1|-|TRBV11-2|TRBJ2-1
CASSLGTGYHEQFF
>TRBD2|-|TRBV25-1|TRBJ2-1
CASSESGTRHYNEQFF
>-|-|TRBV14|TRBJ1-1
CASSEAVEAFF
>TRBD1|-|TRBV5-6|TRBJ1-2
CASSLGQGNYGYTF
>TRBD1|-|TRBV28|TRBJ2-1
CASSFRTGDRNEQFF
>-|-|TRBV19|TRBJ1-5
CASSEGGHQPQHF
>TRBD1|-|TRBV4-1|TRBJ1-4
CASSQETPNWDRHNEKLFF
>-|-|TRBV6-4|TRBJ1-5
CASSPDSHQPQHF
>-|few|TRBV7-2|TRBJ1-1
CASSTGHQTEAFF
>-|-|TRBV11-3|TRBJ2-1
CASSLSGRNEQFF
>-|-|TRBV4-1|TRBJ2-2
CASTGSTGELFF
>-|-|TRBV7-2|TRBJ1-2
CASSLEAGRNSYTF
>TRBD1|-|TRBV15|TRBJ2-2
CATSRAGTGSAGELFF
>-|-|TRBV9|TRBJ1-2
CASSQGSGGYTF
>TRBD1|-|TRBV14|TRBJ2-5
CASSQDRGHEESQETQYF
>-|-|TRBV4-2|TRBJ2-4
CASSQVGNRDKNIQYF
>-|-|TRBV19|TRBJ1-2
CASSMFEGDGYTF
>-|once|TRBV4-1|TRBJ1-2
CASSPPTVFSGYTF
>-|-|TRBV16|TRBJ1-5
CASSQFTGSGNQPQHF
>-|-|TRBV10-2|TRBJ2-3
CASSEPPGSDTQYF
>-|-|TRBV10-3|TRBJ2-1
CAIMQGGEQFF
>TRBD1|-|TRBV15|TRBJ1-4
CATSRTGVVKNEKLFF
>-|-|TRBV5-5|TRBJ1-1
CASSEGRENTEAFF